This T cell receptor beta chain was found in a study of blood T cell repertoires in COVID-19 (dated by TCRdb to about 2020). Notes on the research overall: The collaborator samples originated in the United States, Italy and Spain and spanned the acute and convalescent phases of COVID-19. The prospective study material was composed of cDNA or gDNA derived from T cells, B-cell-depleted T cells, or PBMCs. Deeply sampled blood TCRbeta repertoires from subjects exposed to, actively infected with, or recovered from COVID-19 were included in the dataset. A freely available public database, intended as a resource for researchers studying the immune response to SARS-CoV-2, is where the repertoires were released. Samples were obtained from the ongoing ImmuneRACE study (first 160 participants) and from about 1,300 subjects provided by 6 global collaborators. The sample metadata nearly always contained a de-identified subject ID, COVID-19 status, age in years and sex. Where available, HLA class I and class II types were obtained from metadata supplied by the sample provider rather than from assay-based typing.

Each collaborating institution followed its own protocols to collect whole blood in K2EDTA tubes. Collaborator samples were shipped for TCRbeta analysis as frozen whole blood, isolated PBMCs, or DNA extracted from either sample type. The immunoSEQ Assay, a bias-controlled multiplex PCR, was used to amplify TCRbeta CDR3 regions from genomic DNA. The source study handled its data this way. Nucleated cell counts per sample were estimated from amplification of reference gene primers within the assay. To quantify the absolute abundance of each unique TCRbeta CDR3 rearrangement, sequence reads were collapsed and filtered. For each sample, productive Simpson clonality was calculated as the square root of Simpson's diversity index over productive rearrangements. Imported from immuneACCESS, the table was reduced by TCRdb to in-frame sequences with V and J called. These copies leave out some clones; in studies compared against another copy, an unresolved V gene accounts for under half, and the cause of the remainder is not known. V, J and clone size were drawn from that table, and D and trimming were deduced from the DNA. Present in this sample are about 40,000 clones, about 80% of which were seen just once. 2.6% of the sample is taken by the ten largest.

To note about this clone: Its target antigen remains unknown. One base away there is no much larger clone; base qualities are not given.

General study outcomes and caveats: The quantity of clinical and demographic metadata differed by source and by participant and was supplied without curation.

The receptor's source is a woman aged 60 to 75 with acute or convalescent COVID-19. Sequences were obtained from peripheral blood.

The DNA is as follows: TGTGCCAGCAGCTTAGCTAGCGGGGGCTTCTCCTACGAGCAGTACTTC. This gives the protein CASSLASGGFSYEQYF. The rearrangement joined TRBV7-2 to TRBJ2-7; 9 bases in the junction line up with TRBD2. From V the trimming removes 0 bases and from J it removes 0 bases, while the gene matches leave 3 bases of the junction unaccounted for. Based on the germline V gene, the CDR1 and CDR2 sequences are SGHTA and FQGNSA. The CDR3 starts with the cysteine, ends with the phenylalanine, and has 16 residues. The CDR3 DNA has 48 bases and is translated from base 1.